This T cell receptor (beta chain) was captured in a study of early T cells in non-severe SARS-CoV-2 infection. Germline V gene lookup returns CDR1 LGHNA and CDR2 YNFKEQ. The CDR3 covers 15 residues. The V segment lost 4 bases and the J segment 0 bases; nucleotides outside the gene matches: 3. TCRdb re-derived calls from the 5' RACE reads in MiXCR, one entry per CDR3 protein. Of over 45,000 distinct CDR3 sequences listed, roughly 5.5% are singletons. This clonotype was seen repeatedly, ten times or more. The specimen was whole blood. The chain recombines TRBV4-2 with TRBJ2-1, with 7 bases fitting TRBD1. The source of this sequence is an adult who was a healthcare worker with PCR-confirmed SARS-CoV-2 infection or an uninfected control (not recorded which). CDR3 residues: CASSPRQGSYNEQFF. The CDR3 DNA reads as TGTGCCAGCAGCCCGAGACAGGGCTCCTACAATGAGCAGTTCTTC.